The T cell receptor (beta chain) under discussion was sequenced for a study of cytomegalovirus exposure and HLA in healthy donors. It was with 60 Vbeta and 13 Jbeta primers that the PCR ran. Data came from immunoSEQ multiplex PCR; TCRdb stores just in-frame clones and leaves some out. The sample has about 170,000 clones, roughly 80% seen once; the top ten hold roughly 4.5%. The CDR3 runs to 15 residues. V was pared by 5 bases and J by 2 bases, with 7 bases of the junction left unmatched. Germline assignment: CDR1 SGHNT and CDR2 YENEEA. Sequences were obtained from PBMCs. The rearrangement links TRBV11-3 to TRBJ2-3, with 7 bases that match TRBD2. The receptor's source is a woman between 45 and 60 years old in good health and CMV-seropositive. The CDR3 DNA is TGTGCCAGCAGCCCCGGACTAGGCAACACAGATACGCAGTATTTT. Amino acids: CASSPGLGNTDTQYF. The whole variable domain, filled in from reference TRBV11-3 and TRBJ2-3, reads EAGVVQSPRYKIIEKKQPVAFWCNPISGHNTLYWYLQNLGQGPELLIRYENEEAVDDSQLPKDRFSAERLKGVDSTLKIQPAELGDSAVYLCASSPGLGNTDTQYFGPGTRLTVL.